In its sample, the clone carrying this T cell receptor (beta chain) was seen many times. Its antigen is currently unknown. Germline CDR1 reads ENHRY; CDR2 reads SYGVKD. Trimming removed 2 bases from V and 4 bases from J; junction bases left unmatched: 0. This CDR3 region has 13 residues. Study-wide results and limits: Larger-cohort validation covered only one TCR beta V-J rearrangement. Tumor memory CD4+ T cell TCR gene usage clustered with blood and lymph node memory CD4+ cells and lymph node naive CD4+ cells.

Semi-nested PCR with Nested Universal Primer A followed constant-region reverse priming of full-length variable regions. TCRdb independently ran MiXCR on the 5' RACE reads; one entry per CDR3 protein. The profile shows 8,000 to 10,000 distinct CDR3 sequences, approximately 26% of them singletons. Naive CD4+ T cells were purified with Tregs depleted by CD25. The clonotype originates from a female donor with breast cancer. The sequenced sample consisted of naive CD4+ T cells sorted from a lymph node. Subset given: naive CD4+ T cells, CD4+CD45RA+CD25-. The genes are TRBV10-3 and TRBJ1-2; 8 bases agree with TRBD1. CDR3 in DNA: TGTGCCATCAGTGAGACAGGGGGCTATGGCTACACCTTC. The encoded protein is CAISETGGYGYTF.